The clone carrying this T cell receptor beta chain has more than one count but fewer than ten. The data were obtained in a study of blood T cell repertoires in COVID-19. Some clones are missing from TCRdb's copy, which holds only in-frame ones; the method was immunoSEQ multiplex PCR. The data hold 110,000 or so clones, with roughly 75% observed a single time. The V end lost 1 base, the J end lost 1 base, and 16 bases lay between the germline ends. This CDR3 is built from 18 residues. Germline CDR1 reads LGHDT; CDR2 reads YNNKEL (reference sequence). The rearrangement joins TRBV3-1 (or the pseudogene TRBV3-2) to TRBJ1-4; perhaps TRBD1 as D (6 bases). The source is a human donor in a cohort sampled during active or convalescent COVID-19. Sample: peripheral blood. CDR3 DNA: TGTGCCAGCAGCCAAGGGTTAGGACAGATAATAACTAATGAAAAACTGTTTTTT. Encoded protein: CASSQGLGQIITNEKLFF.